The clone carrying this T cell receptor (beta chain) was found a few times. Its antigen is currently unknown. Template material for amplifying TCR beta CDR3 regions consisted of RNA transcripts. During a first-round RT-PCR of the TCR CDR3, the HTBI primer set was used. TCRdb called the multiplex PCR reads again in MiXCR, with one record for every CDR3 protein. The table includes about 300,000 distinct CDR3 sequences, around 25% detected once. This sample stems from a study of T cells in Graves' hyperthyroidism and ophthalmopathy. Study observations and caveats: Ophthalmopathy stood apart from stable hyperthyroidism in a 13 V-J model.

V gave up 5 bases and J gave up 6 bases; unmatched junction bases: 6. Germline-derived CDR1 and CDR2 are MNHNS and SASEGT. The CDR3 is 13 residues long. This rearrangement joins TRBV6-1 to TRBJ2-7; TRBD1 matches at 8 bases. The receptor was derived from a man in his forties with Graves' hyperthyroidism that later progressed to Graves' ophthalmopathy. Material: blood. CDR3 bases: TGTGCCAGCAGTAGCCGGACAGGGCTCGAGCAGTACTTC. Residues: CASSSRTGLEQYF.